This TCR beta chain was sequenced in a study of T-cell memory formation after mild COVID-19. About the research overall: There were largely donor-specific TCR clusters. Study-wide findings and caveats: Whether second-wave clones peaking at day 37 were SARS-CoV-2 specific went unconfirmed. Cross-reactive memory appears to have joined, as suggested by some responding clones showing up in pre-infection memory.

This clonotype was counted between two and nine times. What it recognizes is unknown. Via MiXCR, TCRdb re-called the 5' RACE reads, giving one row per CDR3 protein. The repertoire has hundreds of thousands of distinct CDR3 sequences, 20% to 25% of them found once; the top ten carry around 13%. The V gene's germline CDR1 is MNHEY and CDR2 SMNVEV (reference sequence). V was pared by 2 bases and J by 1 base, with 8 bases between. CDR3 length equals 14 residues. The J gene is TRBJ1-1, the V gene TRBV27; D not certain. The clonotype originates from an adult woman who had mild COVID-19 (a few samples of this study predate the infection). Cell type and time point are not known. The sequenced material came from PBMCs or a T cell subset sorted from them (not recorded which). The CDR3 loop is CASSLTGRNTEAFF. CDR3 in DNA: TGTGCCAGCAGTTTAACGGGGAGGAACACTGAAGCTTTCTTT.